A selection of T cell receptor beta chains follows, all from one sample in a study of post-analysis software for immune sequencing data. TCRdb used MiXCR to reprocess the PCR reads, holding one entry per CDR3 protein. The sample lists about 400,000 distinct CDR3 sequences; about a third were seen once. Sequenced input: blood. Receptors originate from a girl aged 10 to 17 with multiple sclerosis. The CDR3 runs from the conserved cysteine through the conserved F or W. A D gene is named only where the DNA matches it firmly. Clone size is stated in some rows and not others, as once, few, many or a class when expanded.

clone size: few; CDR3 length: 16; V gene: TRBV7-2; D gene: -; J gene: TRBJ2-7; CDR3 protein: CASSPRTDLSSYEQYF; CDR3 DNA: TGTGCCAGCAGCCCACGGACAGACCTTAGCTCCTACGAGCAGTACTTC
clone size: -; CDR3 length: 16; V gene: TRBV7-2; D gene: TRBD1; J gene: TRBJ2-2; CDR3 protein: CASSLARTGNTGELFF; CDR3 DNA: TGTGCCAGCAGCTTAGCTCGGACAGGGAACACCGGGGAGCTGTTTTTT
clone size: -; CDR3 length: 16; V gene: TRBV12-3/TRBV12-4; D gene: -; J gene: TRBJ2-5; CDR3 protein: CASSLRQGNHQETQYF; CDR3 DNA: TGTGCCAGCAGTTTGCGGCAGGGAAATCACCAAGAGACCCAGTACTTC
clone size: few; CDR3 length: 15; V gene: TRBV6-2/TRBV6-3; D gene: -; J gene: TRBJ2-1; CDR3 protein: CASSPRGALGHEQFF; CDR3 DNA: TGTGCCAGCAGCCCACGGGGGGCCCTAGGCCATGAGCAGTTCTTC
clone size: -; CDR3 length: 15; V gene: TRBV5-1; D gene: -; J gene: TRBJ2-5; CDR3 protein: CASSLDFYSQETQYF; CDR3 DNA: TGCGCCAGCAGCTTGGACTTTTATAGTCAAGAGACCCAGTACTTC
clone size: -; CDR3 length: 17; V gene: TRBV5-4; D gene: TRBD2; J gene: TRBJ2-3; CDR3 protein: CASSSGTSGISTDTQYF; CDR3 DNA: TGTGCCAGCAGCTCTGGGACTAGCGGGATCAGCACAGATACGCAGTATTTT
clone size: many; CDR3 length: 15; V gene: TRBV7-8; D gene: -; J gene: TRBJ2-1; CDR3 protein: CASSLTGSSYNEQFF; CDR3 DNA: TGTGCCAGCAGCTTAACGGGGAGCTCCTACAATGAGCAGTTCTTC
clone size: few; CDR3 length: 14; V gene: TRBV3-1; D gene: TRBD1; J gene: TRBJ2-7; CDR3 protein: CASSQEGQAGEQYF; CDR3 DNA: TGTGCCAGCAGCCAAGAGGGACAGGCGGGCGAGCAGTACTTC
clone size: -; CDR3 length: 18; V gene: TRBV7-2; D gene: -; J gene: TRBJ1-2; CDR3 protein: CASSLRQGLNRANYGYTF; CDR3 DNA: TGTGCCAGCAGCTTGAGGCAGGGATTAAATAGGGCTAACTATGGCTACACCTTC
clone size: -; CDR3 length: 14; V gene: TRBV29-1; D gene: TRBD2; J gene: TRBJ2-2; CDR3 protein: CSVGLAGGFGELFF; CDR3 DNA: TGCAGCGTCGGACTAGCGGGGGGGTTCGGGGAGCTGTTTTTT
clone size: few; CDR3 length: 13; V gene: TRBV13; D gene: -; J gene: TRBJ2-7; CDR3 protein: CASSVGRDYEQYF; CDR3 DNA: TGTGCCAGCAGCGTGGGACGGGACTACGAGCAGTACTTC
clone size: -; CDR3 length: 18; V gene: TRBV6-1; D gene: -; J gene: TRBJ1-5; CDR3 protein: CASRKDAIPLISNQPQHF; CDR3 DNA: TGTGCCAGCAGGAAAGACGCCATCCCGTTGATAAGCAATCAGCCCCAGCATTTT
clone size: -; CDR3 length: 14; V gene: TRBV7-9; D gene: -; J gene: TRBJ2-1; CDR3 protein: CASSPEPSHNEQFF; CDR3 DNA: TGTGCCAGCAGCCCGGAGCCCAGCCACAATGAGCAGTTCTTC
clone size: once; CDR3 length: 11; V gene: TRBV2; D gene: -; J gene: TRBJ2-3; CDR3 protein: CASSPKGTQYF; CDR3 DNA: TGTGCCAGCAGTCCCAAGGGTACGCAGTATTTT
clone size: -; CDR3 length: 15; V gene: TRBV20-1; D gene: -; J gene: TRBJ2-3; CDR3 protein: CSARDPTTKGDTQYF; CDR3 DNA: TGCAGTGCTAGAGATCCAACCACAAAAGGGGATACGCAGTATTTT
clone size: -; CDR3 length: 13; V gene: TRBV29-1; D gene: TRBD2; J gene: TRBJ2-7; CDR3 protein: CSVGRQGGGEQYF; CDR3 DNA: TGCAGCGTTGGTCGGCAGGGCGGGGGCGAGCAGTACTTC
clone size: many; CDR3 length: 15; V gene: TRBV4-3; D gene: -; J gene: TRBJ1-2; CDR3 protein: CASSQVRQARYGYTF; CDR3 DNA: TGCGCCAGCAGCCAAGTTCGACAGGCAAGATATGGCTACACCTTC
clone size: -; CDR3 length: 18; V gene: TRBV10-3; D gene: TRBD2; J gene: TRBJ2-3; CDR3 protein: CAISERSLAGYRTDTQYF; CDR3 DNA: TGTGCCATCAGTGAGAGATCCCTAGCGGGGTACCGCACAGATACGCAGTATTTT
clone size: -; CDR3 length: 17; V gene: TRBV29-1; D gene: TRBD2; J gene: TRBJ2-7; CDR3 protein: CSVEGATGTSGSYEQYF; CDR3 DNA: TGCAGCGTTGAAGGGGCGACCGGGACTAGCGGCTCCTACGAGCAGTACTTC
clone size: -; CDR3 length: 12; V gene: TRBV7-9; D gene: -; J gene: TRBJ2-1; CDR3 protein: CASSSDHNEQFF; CDR3 DNA: TGTGCCAGCAGCTCCGACCACAATGAGCAGTTCTTC
clone size: -; CDR3 length: 14; V gene: TRBV27; D gene: -; J gene: TRBJ2-3; CDR3 protein: CASSPRDHTDTQYF; CDR3 DNA: TGTGCCAGCAGTCCACGGGACCACACAGATACGCAGTATTTT
clone size: few; CDR3 length: 14; V gene: TRBV19; D gene: -; J gene: TRBJ2-7; CDR3 protein: CASSNRPLSYEQYF; CDR3 DNA: TGTGCCAGTAGTAACAGACCCCTCTCCTACGAGCAGTACTTC
clone size: once; CDR3 length: 14; V gene: TRBV4-1; D gene: -; J gene: TRBJ1-2; CDR3 protein: CVSSQEGLRYGYTF; CDR3 DNA: TGCGTCAGCAGCCAAGAGGGGCTGAGGTATGGCTACACCTTC
clone size: -; CDR3 length: 16; V gene: TRBV20-1; D gene: TRBD2; J gene: TRBJ2-3; CDR3 protein: CSAPVGRLAGLDTQYF; CDR3 DNA: TGCAGTGCTCCCGTGGGTCGGCTAGCGGGCTTAGATACGCAGTATTTT
clone size: -; CDR3 length: 14; V gene: TRBV3-1; D gene: -; J gene: TRBJ2-1; CDR3 protein: CASSQQHSYNEQFF; CDR3 DNA: TGTGCCAGCAGCCAACAGCACTCCTACAATGAGCAGTTCTTC
clone size: -; CDR3 length: 13; V gene: TRBV24-1; D gene: TRBD2; J gene: TRBJ2-1; CDR3 protein: CATSVSSGGAWFF; CDR3 DNA: TGTGCCACCAGTGTCTCTAGCGGGGGGGCCTGGTTCTTC
clone size: -; CDR3 length: 11; V gene: TRBV19; D gene: -; J gene: TRBJ2-7; CDR3 protein: CARGRFYEQYF; CDR3 DNA: TGTGCCAGGGGACGGTTCTACGAGCAGTACTTC
clone size: -; CDR3 length: 14; V gene: TRBV14; D gene: TRBD2; J gene: TRBJ2-3; CDR3 protein: CASRSGGEPDTQYF; CDR3 DNA: TGTGCCAGCAGGAGCGGGGGGGAGCCAGATACGCAGTATTTT
clone size: -; CDR3 length: 15; V gene: TRBV7-9; D gene: TRBD1; J gene: TRBJ2-7; CDR3 protein: CASSLQGVTSYEQYF; CDR3 DNA: TGTGCCAGCAGCTTACAGGGGGTAACGTCCTACGAGCAGTACTTC
clone size: few; CDR3 length: 15; V gene: TRBV7-6; D gene: -; J gene: TRBJ2-1; CDR3 protein: CASSPIGGSYNEQFF; CDR3 DNA: TGTGCCAGCAGCCCTATAGGGGGCTCCTACAATGAGCAGTTCTTC
clone size: few; CDR3 length: 14; V gene: TRBV10-3; D gene: TRBD2; J gene: TRBJ2-3; CDR3 protein: CAVTSGGRADTQYF; CDR3 DNA: TGTGCCGTCACTAGCGGGGGCCGTGCGGATACGCAGTATTTT
clone size: few; CDR3 length: 18; V gene: TRBV7-2; D gene: TRBD2; J gene: TRBJ2-3; CDR3 protein: CASSPGRLAGGITDTQYF; CDR3 DNA: TGTGCCAGCAGCCCAGGGCGTCTAGCGGGGGGGATCACAGATACGCAGTATTTT
clone size: -; CDR3 length: 13; V gene: TRBV20-1; D gene: -; J gene: TRBJ2-7; CDR3 protein: CSASYGTLYEQYF; CDR3 DNA: TGCAGTGCTAGTTACGGGACTCTCTACGAGCAGTACTTC
clone size: -; CDR3 length: 16; V gene: TRBV4-1; D gene: TRBD1; J gene: TRBJ1-5; CDR3 protein: CASSQYETGFNQPQHF; CDR3 DNA: TGCGCCAGCAGCCAATACGAGACAGGGTTCAATCAGCCCCAGCATTTT
clone size: -; CDR3 length: 12; V gene: TRBV20-1; D gene: -; J gene: TRBJ2-1; CDR3 protein: CSARDSSLEQFF; CDR3 DNA: TGCAGTGCTAGAGATAGTAGCCTTGAGCAGTTCTTC
clone size: -; CDR3 length: 16; V gene: TRBV11-2; D gene: TRBD1; J gene: TRBJ2-7; CDR3 protein: CASSDLGQGGYNEQYF; CDR3 DNA: TGTGCCAGCAGCGACTTGGGACAGGGGGGTTACAATGAGCAGTACTTC
clone size: few; CDR3 length: 15; V gene: TRBV7-9; D gene: -; J gene: TRBJ2-4; CDR3 protein: CASSRVRGDKNIQYF; CDR3 DNA: TGTGCCAGCAGCAGAGTTCGAGGCGACAAAAACATTCAGTACTTC
clone size: -; CDR3 length: 15; V gene: TRBV4-2; D gene: TRBD2; J gene: TRBJ2-7; CDR3 protein: CASSQDLLAGYEQYF; CDR3 DNA: TGTGCCAGCAGCCAAGATCTCCTAGCGGGTTACGAGCAGTACTTC
clone size: -; CDR3 length: 13; V gene: TRBV12-3/TRBV12-4; D gene: -; J gene: TRBJ2-1; CDR3 protein: CASSSPDFNEQFF; CDR3 DNA: TGTGCCAGCAGTTCCCCTGACTTCAATGAGCAGTTCTTC
clone size: -; CDR3 length: 15; V gene: TRBV9; D gene: -; J gene: TRBJ2-3; CDR3 protein: CASSPIVGAADTQYF; CDR3 DNA: TGTGCCAGCAGCCCCATAGTGGGGGCCGCAGATACGCAGTATTTT
clone size: -; CDR3 length: 13; V gene: TRBV27; D gene: -; J gene: TRBJ1-1; CDR3 protein: CASRGWVDTEAFF; CDR3 DNA: TGTGCCAGCAGGGGGTGGGTGGACACTGAAGCTTTCTTT
clone size: few; CDR3 length: 14; V gene: TRBV20-1; D gene: -; J gene: TRBJ2-7; CDR3 protein: CSARAYGSSYEQYF; CDR3 DNA: TGCAGTGCTAGAGCGTACGGGAGCTCCTACGAGCAGTACTTC
clone size: -; CDR3 length: 14; V gene: TRBV4-1; D gene: -; J gene: TRBJ1-2; CDR3 protein: CASSQEEKGYGYTF; CDR3 DNA: TGCGCCAGCAGCCAAGAGGAAAAGGGCTATGGCTACACCTTC
clone size: -; CDR3 length: 13; V gene: TRBV12-3/TRBV12-4; D gene: -; J gene: TRBJ1-1; CDR3 protein: CASSPTSGTEAFF; CDR3 DNA: TGTGCCAGCAGTCCCACTAGCGGCACTGAAGCTTTCTTT
clone size: few; CDR3 length: 17; V gene: TRBV4-1; D gene: -; J gene: TRBJ2-7; CDR3 protein: CASSPRGGSGPSYEQYF; CDR3 DNA: TGCGCCAGCAGCCCCCGAGGAGGTAGCGGTCCCTCCTACGAGCAGTACTTC
clone size: few; CDR3 length: 14; V gene: TRBV5-6; D gene: -; J gene: TRBJ2-4; CDR3 protein: CASSFLGVKNIQYF; CDR3 DNA: TGTGCCAGCAGCTTCTTGGGGGTCAAAAACATTCAGTACTTC
clone size: -; CDR3 length: 14; V gene: TRBV6-6; D gene: -; J gene: TRBJ1-1; CDR3 protein: CASSYDAGDTEAFF; CDR3 DNA: TGTGCCAGCAGTTACGACGCAGGGGACACTGAAGCTTTCTTT
clone size: -; CDR3 length: 14; V gene: TRBV12-3/TRBV12-4; D gene: -; J gene: TRBJ2-2; CDR3 protein: CASSSTGNSGELFF; CDR3 DNA: TGTGCCAGCAGTTCCACAGGGAACTCCGGGGAGCTGTTTTTT
clone size: -; CDR3 length: 15; V gene: TRBV6-4; D gene: -; J gene: TRBJ1-2; CDR3 protein: CASSDVLDSPYGYTF; CDR3 DNA: TGTGCCAGCAGTGACGTTCTGGACAGTCCTTATGGCTACACCTTC
clone size: -; CDR3 length: 13; V gene: TRBV12-5; D gene: -; J gene: TRBJ1-1; CDR3 protein: CASVLPPNTEAFF; CDR3 DNA: TGTGCTAGTGTTTTGCCCCCGAACACTGAAGCTTTCTTT
clone size: few; CDR3 length: 16; V gene: TRBV7-3; D gene: -; J gene: TRBJ2-5; CDR3 protein: CASSPQTGSAMGTQYF; CDR3 DNA: TGTGCCAGCAGCCCACAAACAGGGTCGGCCATGGGGACCCAGTACTTC
clone size: many; CDR3 length: 13; V gene: TRBV20-1; D gene: -; J gene: TRBJ2-5; CDR3 protein: CSASASGSETQYF; CDR3 DNA: TGCAGTGCTAGTGCGTCAGGTTCAGAGACCCAGTACTTC
clone size: -; CDR3 length: 14; V gene: TRBV12-3/TRBV12-4; D gene: -; J gene: TRBJ1-1; CDR3 protein: CASSLGQGGHRAFF; CDR3 DNA: TGTGCCAGCAGTTTGGGGCAAGGGGGTCATAGAGCTTTCTTT
clone size: -; CDR3 length: 13; V gene: TRBV11-1; D gene: -; J gene: TRBJ2-7; CDR3 protein: CASSRERNYEQYF; CDR3 DNA: TGTGCCAGCAGCCGCGAGAGGAACTACGAGCAGTACTTC
clone size: -; CDR3 length: 13; V gene: TRBV12-3/TRBV12-4; D gene: TRBD2; J gene: TRBJ2-7; CDR3 protein: CASRPGLAGEQYF; CDR3 DNA: TGTGCCAGCAGGCCGGGACTAGCGGGAGAGCAGTACTTC
clone size: -; CDR3 length: 15; V gene: TRBV7-9; D gene: TRBD1; J gene: TRBJ2-7; CDR3 protein: CASSSDQGAGGEQYF; CDR3 DNA: TGTGCCAGCAGCTCGGACCAGGGGGCCGGAGGGGAGCAGTACTTC
clone size: -; CDR3 length: 15; V gene: TRBV3-1; D gene: -; J gene: TRBJ1-2; CDR3 protein: CASSAQGGPQYGYTF; CDR3 DNA: TGTGCCAGCAGCGCTCAAGGCGGTCCCCAGTATGGCTACACCTTC
clone size: few; CDR3 length: 12; V gene: TRBV29-1; D gene: -; J gene: TRBJ2-4; CDR3 protein: CSSMGAGDIQYF; CDR3 DNA: TGCAGTTCGATGGGGGCCGGAGACATTCAGTACTTC
clone size: -; CDR3 length: 15; V gene: TRBV7-6; D gene: -; J gene: TRBJ2-7; CDR3 protein: CASSLLDGSRDEQYF; CDR3 DNA: TGTGCCAGCAGCTTACTGGACGGGTCGAGGGACGAGCAGTACTTC